This T cell receptor (beta chain) comes out of a study of T cell changes during pregnancy in multiple sclerosis. This table comes from immunoSEQ multiplex PCR, and its TCRdb copy is limited to in-frame clones, with some not included. The sample has under 50,000 clones, 85% to 95% seen once. The sample here was CD8+ T cells from peripheral blood mononuclear cells, taken after pregnancy. The source of this sequence is a female donor with multiple sclerosis, enrolled in a pregnancy study.

In DNA, the CDR3 is TGTGCCAGCAGCCAAGGACCCGGGGATTGGGCCTACGAGCAGTACTTC. Encoded protein: CASSQGPGDWAYEQYF. The J gene is TRBJ2-7, the V gene TRBV5-8; tentative D call: TRBD2 (5 bases). The CDR3 has 16 residues. The V end was cut by 4 bases, the J end by 2 bases, with 19 bases between. Germline-derived CDR1 and CDR2 are SGHTS and YDEGEE. Complete variable domain (other parts from reference TRBV5-8 and TRBJ2-7): EAGVTQSPTHLIKTRGQQATLRCSPISGHTSVYWYQQALGLGLQFLLWYDEGEERNRGNFPPRFSGRQFPNYSSELNVNALELEDSALYLCASSQGPGDWAYEQYFGPGTRLTVT.